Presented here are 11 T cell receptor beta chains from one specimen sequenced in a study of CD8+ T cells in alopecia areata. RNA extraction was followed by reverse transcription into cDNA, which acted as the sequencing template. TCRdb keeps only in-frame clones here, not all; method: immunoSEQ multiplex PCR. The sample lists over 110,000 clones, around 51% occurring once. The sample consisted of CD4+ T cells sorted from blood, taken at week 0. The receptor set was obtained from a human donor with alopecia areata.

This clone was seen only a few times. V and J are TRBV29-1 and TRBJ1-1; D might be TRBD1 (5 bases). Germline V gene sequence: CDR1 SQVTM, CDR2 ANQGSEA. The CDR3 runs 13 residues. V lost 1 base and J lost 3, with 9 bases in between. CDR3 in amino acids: CSVEGRAHTEAFF. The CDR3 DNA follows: TGCAGCGTTGAAGGCAGGGCGCACACTGAAGCTTTCTTT.

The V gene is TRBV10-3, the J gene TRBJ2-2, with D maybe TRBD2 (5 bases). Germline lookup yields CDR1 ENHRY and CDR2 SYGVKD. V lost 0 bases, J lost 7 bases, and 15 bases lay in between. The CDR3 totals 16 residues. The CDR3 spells CAISESFRERGGELFF. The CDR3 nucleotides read TGTGCCATCAGTGAGTCGTTCCGGGAACGAGGCGGGGAGCTGTTTTTT.

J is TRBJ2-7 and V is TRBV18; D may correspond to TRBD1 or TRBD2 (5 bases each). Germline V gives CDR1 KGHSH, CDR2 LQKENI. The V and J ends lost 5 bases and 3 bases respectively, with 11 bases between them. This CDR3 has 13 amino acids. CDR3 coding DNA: TGTGCCAGCTCATCCGGGACGGTCTACGAGCAGTACTTC. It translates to CASSSGTVYEQYF.

As DNA, the CDR3 is TGTGCCAGCAGCTTAGGGGACAATGAGCAGTTCTTC. It codes for CASSLGDNEQFF. The chain couples TRBV11-3 to TRBJ2-1; D gene unclear. Germline loops: CDR1 SGHNT, CDR2 YENEEA. V was clipped by 1 base and J by 5 bases, with 3 bases between them. CDR3 size: 12 residues.

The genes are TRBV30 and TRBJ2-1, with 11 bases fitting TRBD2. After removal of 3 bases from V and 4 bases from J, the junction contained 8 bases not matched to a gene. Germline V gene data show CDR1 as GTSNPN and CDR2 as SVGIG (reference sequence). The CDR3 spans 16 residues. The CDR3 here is CAWRTTSGRGYNEQFF. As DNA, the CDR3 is TGTGCCTGGAGGACCACTAGCGGGAGAGGGTACAATGAGCAGTTCTTC.

CDR3 in DNA: TGTGCCTGGAGTGTACAGACAGGGCGAAGCCGAAACTATGGCTACACCTTC. This gives the protein CAWSVQTGRSRNYGYTF. The chain employs TRBV30 and TRBJ1-2; 7 bases fit TRBD1. This CDR3 has 17 amino acids. After removal of 0 bases from V and 2 bases from J, the junction contained 12 bases not matched to a gene. Looked up from germline, CDR1 is GTSNPN and CDR2 is SVGIG (reference sequence).

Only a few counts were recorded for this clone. CDR3: CSVFGTSNTGELFF. CDR3 in DNA: TGCAGCGTCTTTGGGACTAGCAACACCGGGGAGCTGTTTTTT. V and J are TRBV29-1 and TRBJ2-2; TRBD2 matches 9 bases. Looked up from germline, CDR1 is SQVTM and CDR2 is ANQGSEA. The CDR3 is made up of 14 amino acids. J gave up 2 bases and V 6 bases, and 4 bases lay outside the gene matches.

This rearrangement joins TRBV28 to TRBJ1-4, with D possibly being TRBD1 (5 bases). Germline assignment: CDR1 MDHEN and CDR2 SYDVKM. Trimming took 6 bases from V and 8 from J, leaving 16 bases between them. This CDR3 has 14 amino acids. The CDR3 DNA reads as TGTGCCAGCAGCCCGGGACGGAGAACCGAAAAACTGTTTTTT. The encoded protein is CASSPGRRTEKLFF.

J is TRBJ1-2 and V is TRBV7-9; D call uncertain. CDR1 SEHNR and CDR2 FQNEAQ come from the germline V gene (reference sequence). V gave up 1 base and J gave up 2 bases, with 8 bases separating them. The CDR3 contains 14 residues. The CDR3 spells CASSLDYTNYGYTF. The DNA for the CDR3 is TGTGCCAGCAGCTTAGACTACACCAACTATGGCTACACCTTC.

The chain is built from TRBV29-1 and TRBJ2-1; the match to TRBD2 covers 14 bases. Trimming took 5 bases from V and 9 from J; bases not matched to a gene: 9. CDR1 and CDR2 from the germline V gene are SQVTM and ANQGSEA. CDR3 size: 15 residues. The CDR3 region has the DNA TGCAGCGTTTTCGGGGGACTAGCGGGAGCTGTTGAGCAGTTCTTC. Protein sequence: CSVFGGLAGAVEQFF.

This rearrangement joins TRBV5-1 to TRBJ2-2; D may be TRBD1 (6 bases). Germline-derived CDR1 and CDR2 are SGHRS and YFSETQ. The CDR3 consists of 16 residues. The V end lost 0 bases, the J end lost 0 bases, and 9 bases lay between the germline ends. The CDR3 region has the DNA TGCGCCAGCAGCTTGGGGTGGACAGCGAACACCGGGGAGCTGTTTTTT. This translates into CASSLGWTANTGELFF.